The rows below give T cell receptor beta chains drawn from one sample of a study of T cell responses to AZD1222 COVID-19 vaccine. Clones were sequenced by immunoSEQ multiplex PCR, and TCRdb holds only the in-frame ones, with some missing. The table lists more than 100,000 clones, about nine tenths of them singletons. The source material was peripheral blood, sampled on day 0 of AZD1222 vaccination. Receptor source: an adult in good health. Both conserved end residues are part of each CDR3. The D gene is left open where the match is weak. Clone size is shown for a subset of rows, as once, few, many or a class of expanded clone.

v_gene	j_gene	d_gene	abundance	CDR3nt	CDR3aa
TRBV7-9	TRBJ1-2	.	.	TGTGCCAGCATCCGGGCGGACAGAAACTATGGCTACACCTTC	CASIRADRNYGYTF
TRBV19	TRBJ1-1	.	once	TGTGCCAGTAGTGGGCTCCGGAACACTGAAGCTTTCTTT	CASSGLRNTEAFF
TRBV24-1	TRBJ2-1	.	few	TGTGCCACCAGTGGACGGGATCCCTCCTACAATGAGCAGTTCTTC	CATSGRDPSYNEQFF
TRBV5-1	TRBJ2-1	.	once	TGCGCCAGCAGCTACAACTACAATGAGCAGTTCTTC	CASSYNYNEQFF
TRBV30	TRBJ2-1	.	.	TGTGCTGGAGGGACGAATGAGCAGTTCTTC	CAGGTNEQFF
TRBV19	TRBJ1-2	.	.	TGTGCCAGTAGCCCCCTGAGTCGGGGTCTCGGCTACACCTTC	CASSPLSRGLGYTF
TRBV10-2	TRBJ1-1	.	.	TGCGCCAGCAGTGTTGGACTGGAGGCTGAAGCTTTCTTT	CASSVGLEAEAFF
TRBV29-1	TRBJ2-6	.	.	TGCAGCGTTGTTAGCGACGGTACCTCTGGGGCCAACGTCCTGACTTTC	CSVVSDGTSGANVLTF
TRBV7-3	TRBJ1-6	.	.	TGTGCCAGCAGCTCACAACTTGGAAGCTCCTATAATTCACCCCTCCACTTT	CASSSQLGSSYNSPLHF
TRBV27	TRBJ1-2	.	once	TGTGCCAGCACCCGGGGGGGGTCTGGCTATGGCTACACCTTC	CASTRGGSGYGYTF
TRBV7-2	TRBJ2-7	TRBD1	once	TGTGCCAGCAGCCTACAAGGGGGCGCGGACGAGCAGTACTTC	CASSLQGGADEQYF
TRBV12-3/TRBV12-4	TRBJ2-5	.	.	TGTGCCAGCAGTTTAGCGCAAGGGACCCAGTACTTC	CASSLAQGTQYF
TRBV19	TRBJ1-6	.	.	TGTGCCAGTAGTACGGAGGGGCCCTCCTATAATTCACCCCTCCACTTT	CASSTEGPSYNSPLHF
TRBV30	TRBJ1-5	.	few	TGTGCCTGGAGTAGGGGTGGAGATCAGCCCCAGCATTTT	CAWSRGGDQPQHF
TRBV3-1/TRBV3-2	TRBJ2-1	.	.	TGTGCCAGCAGCCCCCAGCAGGGTGAGCAGTTCTTC	CASSPQQGEQFF
TRBV28	TRBJ2-1	TRBD2	.	TGTGCCAGCACTTCCGGGGGGGCCTACAATGAGCAGTTCTTC	CASTSGGAYNEQFF
TRBV19	TRBJ1-3	.	.	TGTGCCAGTAAAAGGGCCTCGATATCTGGAAACACCATATATTTT	CASKRASISGNTIYF
TRBV20-1	TRBJ2-3	TRBD2	.	TGCAGTGCTAGTGTCCCGACTAGCGGGCAAGATACGCAGTATTTT	CSASVPTSGQDTQYF
TRBV29-1	TRBJ2-3	.	.	TGCAGCGTTTCTAGGGGGAGGGAAGGTACGCAGTATTTT	CSVSRGREGTQYF
TRBV18	TRBJ1-5	TRBD1	.	TGTGCCAGCTCGCTACAGGGGGCTTGGCAGCCCCAGCATTTT	CASSLQGAWQPQHF
TRBV19	TRBJ1-6	.	.	TGTGCCAGTAGTGGGGGAGCTAATTCACCCCTCCACTTT	CASSGGANSPLHF
TRBV5-5	TRBJ2-7	TRBD1	.	TGTGCCAGCAGCTTCGGTCCAGGACAGGCTGCCGGCGGCTACGAGCAGTACTTC	CASSFGPGQAAGGYEQYF
TRBV11-2	TRBJ1-4	TRBD1	.	TGTGCCAGCAGCGCCGGGACAGGGGTAGGGGAAAAACTGTTTTTT	CASSAGTGVGEKLFF
TRBV3-1/TRBV3-2	TRBJ2-5	.	.	TGTGCCAGCAGCCAAGATAGCCCAGGTCAAGAGACCCAGTACTTC	CASSQDSPGQETQYF
TRBV9	TRBJ1-2	.	once	TGTGCCAGCAGCGTGGCGGGAACATCTGGCTACACCTTC	CASSVAGTSGYTF
TRBV6-5	TRBJ2-6	.	.	TGTGCCAGCAGTTACTCGAGCGGAGCCAACGTCCTGACTTTC	CASSYSSGANVLTF
TRBV30	TRBJ1-4	.	.	TGTGCCTGGAGCCATCGAGGTGAAAAACTGTTTTTT	CAWSHRGEKLFF
TRBV28	TRBJ1-1	.	.	TGTGCCAGCAGTAGGGCAGGGCGGGCTTTCTTT	CASSRAGRAFF
TRBV30	TRBJ2-7	TRBD1	.	TGTGCCTGGAGTCGGGACAGGGGCTACGAGCAGTACTTC	CAWSRDRGYEQYF
TRBV28	TRBJ1-2	TRBD1	.	TGTGCCACCCAGGGGGCTCGGGGCTACACCTTC	CATQGARGYTF
TRBV7-2	TRBJ1-6	.	few	TGTGCCAGCAGCTTAGTGTTGGGCAGGGTAAATTCACCCCTCCACTTT	CASSLVLGRVNSPLHF
TRBV2	TRBJ2-1	.	.	TGTGCCAGCAGTGAGGGTCGCGGGCGCAATGAGCAGTTCTTC	CASSEGRGRNEQFF
TRBV19	TRBJ2-2	TRBD2	.	TGTGCCAGTATGTTGATAGCGGGGAGGAACACCGGGGAGCTGTTTTTT	CASMLIAGRNTGELFF
TRBV11-2	TRBJ1-3	.	.	TGTGCCAGCAGCTTAGGACAGGACGAAGGAAACACCATATATTTT	CASSLGQDEGNTIYF
TRBV27	TRBJ2-5	.	.	TGTGCCAGCAGTTTACTTGGAGGGGGCAGGGAGACCCAGTACTTC	CASSLLGGGRETQYF
TRBV5-1	TRBJ2-1	TRBD2	.	TGCGCCAGCAGCCCCGGGGGGGGGTACAATGAGCAGTTCTTC	CASSPGGGYNEQFF
TRBV7-2	TRBJ2-4	TRBD2	.	TGTGCCAGCAGCTCACCAGTAGCGGGAGCGGGCAAAAACATTCAGTACTTC	CASSSPVAGAGKNIQYF
TRBV6-1	TRBJ2-3	TRBD1	.	TGTGCCAGTAGTGAAGAGGCAGGGGGCGAAGGCACAGATACGCAGTATTTT	CASSEEAGGEGTDTQYF
TRBV28	TRBJ1-2	.	.	TGTGCCAGCAGTTGGCAAAACTATGGCTACACCTTC	CASSWQNYGYTF
TRBV4-1	TRBJ2-7	.	.	TGCGCCAGCAGCCAAGACCAGGAGTTGAGGGATCAATTTACCTACGAGCAGTACTTC	CASSQDQELRDQFTYEQYF
TRBV7-2	TRBJ1-2	.	.	TGTGCCAGCACCTCTTCCGGAGCTAACTATGGCTACACCTTC	CASTSSGANYGYTF
TRBV27	TRBJ2-7	.	.	TGTGCCAGCAGTTTATCGAAGGGAACGGGCGAGCAGTACTTC	CASSLSKGTGEQYF
TRBV18	TRBJ2-1	.	.	TGTGCCAGCTCAAAGGATGAGCAGTTCTTC	CASSKDEQFF
TRBV9	TRBJ2-7	.	.	TGTGCCAGCAGCGTAGGCACGGGTTACGACGAGCAGTACTTC	CASSVGTGYDEQYF
TRBV3-1/TRBV3-2	TRBJ2-7	TRBD2	.	TGTGCCAGCAGCCAAGATATGAGCGGGGGCTACGAGCAGTACTTC	CASSQDMSGGYEQYF
TRBV20-1	TRBJ2-7	.	once	TGCAGTGCTAGGGCCGCCTACGAGCAGTACTTC	CSARAAYEQYF
TRBV5-1	TRBJ2-2	.	.	TGCGCCAGCAGCTATGGGACGACGAACACCGGGGAGCTGTTTTTT	CASSYGTTNTGELFF
TRBV6-5	TRBJ2-7	.	few	TGTGCCAGCAGACCATACCGAGGCTACGAGCAGTACTTC	CASRPYRGYEQYF
TRBV5-1	TRBJ2-7	TRBD1	.	TGCGCCAGCTGGGAAGGGACAGGGGGATACGAGCAGTACTTC	CASWEGTGGYEQYF
TRBV28	TRBJ2-7	.	once	TGTGCCAGAAGCTCAAGAGGGACGTACGAGCAGTACTTC	CARSSRGTYEQYF
TRBV4-3	TRBJ1-2	TRBD1	.	TGCGCCAGCAGCCAAGAGGCAGGGGGCCCGATATTGGGTGGCTACACCTTC	CASSQEAGGPILGGYTF
TRBV4-2	TRBJ2-7	TRBD2	.	TGTGCCAGCAGCCAAGACACGGGACTAGCGGGAGTCCACGAGCAGTACTTC	CASSQDTGLAGVHEQYF
TRBV19	TRBJ1-3	TRBD1	.	TGTGCCAGTAATCCACAGGGGTCTGGAAACACCATATATTTT	CASNPQGSGNTIYF